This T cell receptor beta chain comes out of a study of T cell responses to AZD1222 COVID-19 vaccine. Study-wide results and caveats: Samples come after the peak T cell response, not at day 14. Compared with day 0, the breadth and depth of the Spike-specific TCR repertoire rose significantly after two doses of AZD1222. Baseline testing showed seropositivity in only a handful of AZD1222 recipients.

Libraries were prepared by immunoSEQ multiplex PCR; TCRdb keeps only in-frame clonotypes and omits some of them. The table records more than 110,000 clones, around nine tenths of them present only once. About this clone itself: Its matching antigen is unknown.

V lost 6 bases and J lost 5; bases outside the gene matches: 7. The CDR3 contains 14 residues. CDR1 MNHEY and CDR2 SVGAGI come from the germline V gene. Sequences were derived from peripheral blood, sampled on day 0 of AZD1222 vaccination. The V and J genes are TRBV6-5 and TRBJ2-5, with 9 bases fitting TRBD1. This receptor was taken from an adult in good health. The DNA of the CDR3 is TGTGCCAGCAGGCGGACAGGGGATTGGGAGACCCAGTACTTC. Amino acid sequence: CASRRTGDWETQYF.